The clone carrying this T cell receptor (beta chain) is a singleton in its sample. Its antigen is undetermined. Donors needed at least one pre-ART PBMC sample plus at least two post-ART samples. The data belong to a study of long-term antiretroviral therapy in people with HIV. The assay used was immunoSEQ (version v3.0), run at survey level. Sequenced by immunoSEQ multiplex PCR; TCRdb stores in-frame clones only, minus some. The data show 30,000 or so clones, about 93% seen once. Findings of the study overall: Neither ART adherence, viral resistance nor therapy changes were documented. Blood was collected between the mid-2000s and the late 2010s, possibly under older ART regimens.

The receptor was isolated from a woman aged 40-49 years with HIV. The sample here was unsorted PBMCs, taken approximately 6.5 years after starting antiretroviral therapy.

DNA for the CDR3: TGTGCCACCAGCAGAGACCGGACAGGGGAGACCCAGTACTTC. It is translated as CATSRDRTGETQYF. The rearrangement joins TRBV15 to TRBJ2-5, with 8 bases fitting TRBD1. The CDR3 covers 14 residues. CDR1 is LNHNV, CDR2 YYDKDF, per germline (reference sequence). The V gene end was trimmed by 0 bases and the J gene end by 5 bases; junction bases not matched to a gene: 2.